The 30 T cell receptor beta chains in this list originate from one sample, sequenced in a study of cytomegalovirus exposure and HLA in healthy donors. It was with 60 Vbeta and 13 Jbeta primers that the PCR ran. The repertoire was sequenced with immunoSEQ multiplex PCR; TCRdb's copy has only in-frame clones and lacks some. The data contain around 130,000 clones, about three fifths of them singletons. The source material was PBMCs. The receptors here all came from a male donor in good health and CMV-seronegative.

The chain employs TRBV18 and TRBJ2-4; a possible D gene is TRBD2 (6 bases). The V gene lost 1 base and the J gene lost 5 bases, with 12 bases spanning the gap. This CDR3 region has 15 residues. Germline CDR1 KGHSH, CDR2 LQKENI. The CDR3 nucleotides read TGTGCCAGCTCACCACGACTAGGGGACCAAAACATTCAGTACTTC. It encodes CASSPRLGDQNIQYF.

This clone was observed a few times. The V and J genes are TRBV4-3 and TRBJ2-5; 8 positions agree with TRBD2. CDR3 length: 17 residues. V shed 1 base and J 5 bases; nucleotides not matched to a gene: 12. CDR1 LGHNA and CDR2 YSLEER come from the germline V gene. CDR3 in amino acids: CASSQASGGGLWETQYF. The CDR3 DNA is TGCGCCAGCAGCCAAGCATCCGGGGGGGGGCTCTGGGAGACCCAGTACTTC.

This chain connects TRBV10-3 to TRBJ2-7, with 8 positions matching TRBD2. The CDR3 totals 13 residues. The V gene end was trimmed by 6 bases and the J gene end by 3 bases; junction bases not matched to a gene: 4. Germline-derived CDR1 and CDR2 are ENHRY and SYGVKD. The CDR3 bases are TGTGCCATCAGCCAGGGACTAGGCTACGAGCAGTACTTC. It specifies CAISQGLGYEQYF.

This clone was detected only a few times. The chain combines TRBV4-1 with TRBJ2-1, with D tentatively TRBD2 (5 bases). V was clipped by 0 bases and J by 7 bases, with 10 bases between them. The CDR3 has 14 amino acids. Looked up from germline, CDR1 is MGHRA and CDR2 is YSYEKL. This CDR3 is CASSQDPGMNEQFF. The CDR3 DNA is TGCGCCAGCAGCCAAGACCCGGGGATGAATGAGCAGTTCTTC.

The V gene is TRBV28, the J gene TRBJ2-7; D gene ambiguous. There are 13 residues in the CDR3. From germline, CDR1 is MDHEN and CDR2 SYDVKM. Between the trimmed V and J ends, which lost 7 bases and 2 bases, there was a span of 12 bases. CDR3 region: CASTRVSPYEQYF. CDR3 nucleotides: TGTGCCAGCACCCGAGTTTCCCCCTACGAGCAGTACTTC.

V and J are TRBV27 and TRBJ2-7; D perhaps matches TRBD1 (6 bases). The CDR3 is 13 residues long. V lost 5 bases and J lost 2, with 10 bases in between. CDR1 is MNHEY, CDR2 SMNVEV, per germline (reference sequence). The CDR3 nucleotides read TGTGCCAGCAGTCCAGGGGCCGCCTACGAGCAGTACTTC. This encodes CASSPGAAYEQYF.

The V and J genes are TRBV5-1 and TRBJ1-6; D perhaps matches TRBD1 (6 bases). V was pared by 4 bases and J by 4 bases, with 12 bases between. Germline V CDR1 and CDR2: SGHRS, YFSETQ. The CDR3 has 15 amino acids. The chain's CDR3 is CASSAEGGYNSPLHF. The CDR3 bases are TGCGCCAGCAGCGCCGAGGGGGGGTATAATTCACCCCTCCACTTT.

The chain uses TRBV27 and TRBJ2-7; 11 positions agree with TRBD1. V trimming: 3 bases; J trimming: 5 bases; junction bases outside the gene matches: 9. This CDR3 is built from 16 residues. Germline lookup yields CDR1 MNHEY and CDR2 SMNVEV (reference sequence). The chain's CDR3 is CASSFRTGGEAHEQYF. The CDR3 coding sequence is TGTGCCAGCAGTTTCCGGACAGGGGGCGAAGCCCACGAGCAGTACTTC.

V gene TRBV9 combines with J gene TRBJ1-4, with 11 positions matching TRBD1. J gave up 7 bases and V 3 bases, and 5 bases lay outside the gene matches. The germline V gene has CDR1 SGDLS and CDR2 YYNGEE. There are 15 residues in the CDR3. In DNA form, the CDR3 reads TGTGCCAGCAGCGAAGGGGACAGGGGGAGTGAAAAACTGTTTTTT. Protein sequence: CASSEGDRGSEKLFF.

The chain couples TRBV4-1 to TRBJ2-1; maybe TRBD1 (6 bases). In germline, CDR1 is MGHRA, CDR2 YSYEKL. The CDR3 length is 15 residues. The V end was cut by 4 bases, the J end by 7 bases, with 17 bases between. CDR3 residues: CASSLSGTGWNEQFF. The CDR3 DNA sequence: TGCGCCAGCAGCCTTTCCGGTACAGGGTGGAATGAGCAGTTCTTC.

This chain links TRBV5-6 with TRBJ2-5; TRBD2 matches at 14 bases. The CDR3 is 15 amino acids. Per germline, CDR1 SGHDT and CDR2 YYEEEE. V lost 4 bases and J lost 2; bases outside the gene matches: 1. The CDR3 DNA reads as TGTGCCAGCAGCCGGACTAGCGGGGGGCAAGAGACCCAGTACTTC. It codes for CASSRTSGGQETQYF.

This chain joins TRBV7-3 and TRBJ1-6; D call uncertain. Trimming took off 4 bases at V and 4 bases at J, with 2 bases between the two ends. CDR1 is SGHTA and CDR2 is FQGTGA in the germline V gene. The CDR3 is 12 residues long. The CDR3 DNA reads as TGTGCCAGCAGCTCTTATAATTCACCCCTCCACTTT. It specifies CASSSYNSPLHF.

This chain uses TRBV28 with TRBJ1-2; D is unclear. CDR1 MDHEN and CDR2 SYDVKM come from the germline V gene. The germline V and J ends were trimmed by 6 bases and 5 bases, with 10 bases remaining between them. The CDR3 covers 12 residues. The CDR3 region is CASRSSRYGYTF. The CDR3, as DNA: TGTGCCAGCAGGTCTTCGAGGTATGGCTACACCTTC.

The V and J genes are TRBV7-8 and TRBJ2-7; 16 positions agree with TRBD2. The CDR3 is 19 amino acids. Germline CDR1 reads SGHVS; CDR2 reads FQNEAQ. V shed 1 base, J shed 1 base, and the junction held 7 bases outside the gene matches. The CDR3 DNA is TGTGCCAGCAGCTTAGAAGGGACTAGCGGGGGGGCCCCGTCCTACGAGCAGTACTTC. Protein sequence: CASSLEGTSGGAPSYEQYF.

In its sample, this clone was seen a few times. The chain combines TRBV28 with TRBJ2-5; tentatively, D is TRBD2 (6 bases). In germline, CDR1 is MDHEN, CDR2 SYDVKM. The length of the CDR3 is 15 residues. V lost 7 bases, J lost 2 bases, and 17 bases lay in between. The DNA for the CDR3 is TGTGCCAGCAATCCTGGAGGGCTAGATCAAGAGACCCAGTACTTC. Translating gives CASNPGGLDQETQYF.

The V and J genes are TRBV29-1 and TRBJ1-2; the match to TRBD1 covers 8 bases. This CDR3 has 12 residues. Germline loops: CDR1 SQVTM, CDR2 ANQGSEA. V lost 6 bases to trimming and J lost 8 bases; unmatched junction nucleotides: 8. In DNA form, the CDR3 reads TGCAGCGTGATAGACAGGGGCCTCGGCTACACCTTC. Its protein is CSVIDRGLGYTF.

V and J are TRBV5-4 and TRBJ2-7; TRBD1 aligns across 8 bases. The V segment lost 0 bases and the J segment 8 bases; nucleotides outside the gene matches: 10. This CDR3 spans 15 amino acids. CDR1 and CDR2 (germline): SGHNT, YYREEE (reference sequence). This CDR3 reads CASSLEETGVSQQYF. CDR3 in DNA: TGTGCCAGCAGCTTGGAGGAGACAGGGGTTTCTCAGCAGTACTTC.

The genes are TRBV29-1 and TRBJ2-3; 9 bases match TRBD2. V dropped 6 bases and J dropped 5; count of bases not matched to a gene: 12. There are 15 residues in the CDR3. Germline loops: CDR1 SQVTM, CDR2 ANQGSEA. As DNA, the CDR3 is TGCAGCGTAAGGTTGGGACTAGCTGGGATAGATACGCAGTATTTT. It is translated as CSVRLGLAGIDTQYF.

This clone was seen ten or more times. The chain recombines TRBV5-5 with TRBJ1-1, with 9 bases lining up with TRBD1. The CDR3 is made up of 15 amino acids. CDR1 is SGHKS, CDR2 YYEKEE, per germline (reference sequence). V gave up 3 bases and J gave up 1 base; unmatched junction bases: 4. The CDR3 DNA reads TGTGCCAGCAGCTGGATGGGACAGGGGAACACTGAAGCTTTCTTT. Encoded protein: CASSWMGQGNTEAFF.

The rearrangement links TRBV6-5 to TRBJ1-6; a possible D gene is TRBD1 (5 bases). The germline gives CDR1 MNHEY, CDR2 SVGAGI. Trimming shortened V by 0 bases and J by 9 bases, and 12 bases separated the two germline ends. This CDR3 contains 15 residues. CDR3 bases: TGTGCCAGCAGTTACTCGGGGGGTTTCGGTTCACCCCTCCACTTT. It encodes CASSYSGGFGSPLHF.

The V call is TRBV28, the J call TRBJ1-5, with D perhaps matching TRBD1 (5 bases). Germline assignment: CDR1 MDHEN and CDR2 SYDVKM. The V and J ends lost 6 bases and 1 base respectively, with 13 bases between them. This CDR3 is 15 amino acids long. CDR3 region: CASSLTDRSNQPQHF. The DNA for the CDR3 is TGTGCCAGCAGCCTGACAGACAGAAGCAATCAGCCCCAGCATTTT.

CDR3 region: CASRLQGESYEQYF. The CDR3 region has the DNA TGCGCCAGCAGGCTCCAGGGGGAATCCTACGAGCAGTACTTC. The chain uses TRBV5-1 and TRBJ2-7; 7 positions agree with TRBD1. The CDR3 spans 14 residues. Trimming at V came to 5 bases and at J to 1 base, leaving 6 bases not matched to a gene. CDR1 and CDR2 (germline): SGHRS, YFSETQ.

The chain links TRBV6-6 to TRBJ2-3; 10 bases fit TRBD2. The CDR3 contains 14 residues. Losses at the gene ends were 8 bases for V and 3 bases for J; bases not matched to a gene: 5. The germline CDR1 and CDR2 sequences are MNHNY and SVGAGI (reference sequence). The DNA for the CDR3 is TGTGCCAGCCGGAGCGGGGGGGCGACAGATACGCAGTATTTT. Its translation is CASRSGGATDTQYF.

The chain couples TRBV7-2 to TRBJ1-2; the D is unclear. This CDR3 has 16 amino acids. V lost 4 bases, J lost 4 bases, and 19 bases lay in between. The germline V gene has CDR1 SGHTA and CDR2 FQGNSA. The CDR3 protein is CASSSTNSGIFYGYTF. For the CDR3, the DNA is TGTGCCAGCAGCTCGACCAACTCCGGGATCTTCTATGGCTACACCTTC.

V and J are TRBV7-6 and TRBJ2-1; TRBD1 matches 7 bases. Trimming cost V 1 base and J 10 bases; bases outside gene matches: 10. Germline values: CDR1 SGHVS, CDR2 FNYEAQ. This CDR3 has 15 amino acids. The CDR3 reads CASSLVGTAAGEQFF. In nucleotides, the CDR3 is TGTGCCAGCAGCTTAGTAGGGACAGCAGCAGGAGAGCAGTTCTTC.

J is TRBJ2-1 and V is TRBV5-4; 9 positions match TRBD2. V lost 6 bases, J lost 3 bases, and 10 bases stayed unmatched. CDR3 length: 16 residues. Germline V lookup: CDR1 SGHNT, CDR2 YYREEE (reference sequence). The CDR3 loop is CASTNLLAGSYNEQFF. In nucleotides, the CDR3 is TGTGCCAGCACCAACCTCCTAGCGGGGAGCTACAATGAGCAGTTCTTC.

The gene calls are TRBV11-2 and TRBJ2-7, with 12 bases identical to TRBD2. J gave up 1 base and V 8 bases, and 9 bases lay outside the gene matches. CDR1 and CDR2 from the germline V gene are SGHAT and FQNNGV. The CDR3 totals 16 residues. The CDR3 DNA reads as TGTGCCAGCGGAACTAGCGGGGGGACTACATCCTACGAGCAGTACTTC. This codes for CASGTSGGTTSYEQYF.

The V and J genes are TRBV6-1 and TRBJ2-1, with a weak D call TRBD1 (5 bases). The germline gives CDR1 MNHNS, CDR2 SASEGT. The CDR3 covers 11 residues. The V and J ends lost 8 bases and 3 bases respectively, with 5 bases between them. CDR3 loop: CASGHYNEQFF. CDR3 in DNA: TGTGCCAGCGGACACTACAATGAGCAGTTCTTC.

V is TRBV7-9 and J is TRBJ1-4; D unclear. Germline loops: CDR1 SEHNR, CDR2 FQNEAQ (reference sequence). CDR3 length: 12 residues. V dropped 2 bases and J dropped 5 bases, with 3 bases sitting between them. DNA of the CDR3: TGTGCCAGCAGCTTAATAAATGAAAAACTGTTTTTT. It codes for CASSLINEKLFF.

CDR3 nucleotides: TGTGCCAGCACCTCGGACAGCTACAATGAGCAGTTCTTC. Its protein product is CASTSDSYNEQFF. The chain uses TRBV11-2 and TRBJ2-1; possibly TRBD1 for D (6 bases). Trimming removed 7 bases at V and 3 bases at J, with 10 bases between. In germline, CDR1 is SGHAT, CDR2 FQNNGV. This CDR3 spans 13 amino acids.